A selection of T cell receptor beta chains follows, all from one sample in a study of T-cell memory formation after mild COVID-19. TCRdb re-called the 5' RACE reads with MiXCR, one entry per CDR3 protein. The sample yields more than 450,000 distinct CDR3 sequences, around 17% seen once. Sequencing was carried out using PBMCs or a T cell subset sorted from them (not recorded which). Receptors originate from an adult woman who had mild COVID-19 (a few samples of this study predate the infection). Cell type and time point are not known. CDR3s include the opening cysteine and the closing phenylalanine or tryptophan. The D gene is left open where the match is weak. Clone size is stated in some rows and not others, as once, few, many or a class when expanded.

>TRBV5-1|15|few|TRBJ2-3|.
CASSQPTGSGNTQYF
TGCGCCAGCAGCCAACCCACAGGGTCGGGGAATACGCAGTATTTT
>TRBV11-2|16|.|TRBJ2-3|TRBD1
CASSPGQYYSTDTQYF
TGTGCCAGCAGCCCGGGACAGTACTATTCCACAGATACGCAGTATTTT
>TRBV7-9|14|.|TRBJ2-1|TRBD2
CASSFTAGKNQQFF
TGTGCCAGCAGCTTTACAGCGGGGAAGAACCAGCAGTTCTTC
>TRBV24-1|13|few|TRBJ1-6|.
CATNRDNNSPLHF
TGTGCCACGAACCGGGACAACAATTCACCCCTCCACTTT
>TRBV24-1|15|.|TRBJ2-3|.
CATSDFWRGTDTQYF
TGTGCCACAAGTGATTTCTGGCGGGGAACAGATACGCAGTATTTT
>TRBV7-2|15|.|TRBJ2-7|.
CASSLGGPVGYEQYF
TGTGCCAGCAGTCTAGGTGGTCCTGTAGGCTACGAGCAGTACTTC
>TRBV7-6|15|few|TRBJ1-2|TRBD1
CASSLSRQGPYGYTF
TGTGCCAGCAGCTTGAGCCGACAGGGCCCCTATGGCTACACCTTC
>TRBV9|16|.|TRBJ2-1|TRBD2
CASTPPSGGRYNEQFF
TGTGCCAGCACCCCGCCCAGCGGGGGGCGCTACAATGAGCAGTTCTTC
>TRBV7-9|15|few|TRBJ2-3|TRBD2
CASLAGGTSTDTQYF
TGTGCCAGCCTAGCGGGAGGGACTAGCACAGATACGCAGTATTTT
>TRBV5-1|15|.|TRBJ2-1|.
CASSLTGTSGGEQFF
TGCGCCAGCAGCCTTACCGGGACGTCTGGGGGTGAGCAGTTCTTC
>TRBV20-1|13|.|TRBJ2-7|.
CSARSQSSYEQYF
TGCAGTGCTAGATCCCAGAGCTCCTACGAGCAGTACTTC
>TRBV20-1|14|few|TRBJ2-1|TRBD1
CSACRDRDQNEQFF
TGCAGTGCTTGCCGGGACAGGGACCAGAATGAGCAGTTCTTC
>TRBV12-3/TRBV12-4|13|.|TRBJ1-1|TRBD1
CASINTGGWRAFF
TGTGCCAGCATCAACACAGGGGGATGGCGAGCTTTCTTT
>TRBV18|14|.|TRBJ1-2|.
CASSQRTDDYGYTF
TGTGCCAGCTCACAACGGACAGACGACTATGGCTACACCTTC
>TRBV19|12|.|TRBJ2-1|.
CASSIVLSEQFF
TGTGCCAGTAGTATTGTGTTGAGTGAGCAGTTCTTC
>TRBV6-5|16|.|TRBJ1-2|.
CASRPQGPEGLYGYTF
TGTGCCAGCAGGCCACAGGGTCCCGAGGGGCTCTATGGCTACACCTTC
>TRBV6-2/TRBV6-3|15|few|TRBJ2-1|TRBD1
CASSRVGQGSQEQFF
TGTGCCAGCAGTAGGGTGGGACAGGGTTCCCAAGAGCAGTTCTTC
>TRBV4-1|16|.|TRBJ1-5|.
CASSQGYGPSNQPQHF
TGCGCCAGCAGCCAAGGTTATGGACCGAGCAATCAGCCCCAGCATTTT
>TRBV28|17|.|TRBJ2-3|TRBD2
CASSLAFSGRGTDTQYF
TGTGCCAGCAGTTTAGCATTTAGCGGGAGGGGCACAGATACGCAGTATTTT
>TRBV7-6|13|few|TRBJ2-7|.
CASSRGTHYEQYF
TGTGCCAGCAGCCGCGGGACACACTACGAGCAGTACTTC
>TRBV29-1|11|few|TRBJ2-1|TRBD1
CRVRTGGEQFF
TGCAGGGTCCGGACAGGCGGTGAGCAGTTCTTC
>TRBV12-3/TRBV12-4|18|.|TRBJ2-7|.
CASSRGVDYRPSSYEQYF
TGTGCCAGCAGCCGAGGGGTAGATTACCGGCCGAGCTCCTACGAGCAGTACTTC
>TRBV7-2|14|.|TRBJ1-5|.
CASSLGISPQPQHF
TGTGCCAGCAGCTTGGGAATTTCCCCCCAGCCCCAGCATTTT
>TRBV24-1|14|.|TRBJ1-1|.
CATSVGVGNTEAFF
TGTGCCACCAGTGTCGGGGTTGGAAACACTGAAGCTTTCTTT